These T cell receptor beta chains were read from a single sample in a study of blood T cells in healthy people across ages. TCRdb fed the 5' RACE reads into MiXCR, producing one record per CDR3 protein. The sample records roughly 1,000,000 distinct CDR3 sequences, 20% to 25% being singletons. These data were likewise used in another study, on T cells of mothers and their children.

The sample comprised blood. These receptors were collected from a girl aged 2 to 10 in good health. Each CDR3 is given with its conserved first and last residue. The D gene is left open where the match is weak. Where a row states a size, it is once, few, many or the class of an expanded clone; other rows omit it.

>NA|TRBV20-1|TRBJ1-1|NA
TGCAGTGCTAGCTTGGGGGATCACACTGAAGCTTTCTTT
CSASLGDHTEAFF
>NA|TRBV6-5|TRBJ1-4|few
TGTGCCAGCTCCCTCGAAGGACTGCTCCCTGAAAAACTGTTTTTT
CASSLEGLLPEKLFF
>TRBD2|TRBV12-3/TRBV12-4|TRBJ2-5|many
TGTGCCAGCAGCCCCGGGACTAGCGGGGGAGAGACCCAGTACTTC
CASSPGTSGGETQYF
>TRBD1|TRBV5-1|TRBJ2-7|few
TGCGCCAGCGGCTCCATCCGGGACAGCAGCTACGAGCAGTACTTC
CASGSIRDSSYEQYF
>NA|TRBV4-2|TRBJ2-5|NA
TGTGCCTGCAGCCAAGGGGTAGGGCAAGAGACCCAGTACTTC
CACSQGVGQETQYF
>TRBD1|TRBV10-3|TRBJ2-4|NA
TGTGCCATCAGTGATCGAGGGGGACAGGGGCCGAACATTCAGTACTTC
CAISDRGGQGPNIQYF
>NA|TRBV7-2|TRBJ1-4|NA
TGTGCCAGCAGCTTAGTTGCAGGACGTCGGGAAGAAAAACTGTTTTTT
CASSLVAGRREEKLFF
>TRBD2|TRBV13|TRBJ2-1|NA
TGTGCCAGCGAGCGGGAGTACGGCAATGAGCAGTTCTTC
CASEREYGNEQFF
>NA|TRBV29-1|TRBJ2-7|NA
TGCAGCGTTTCTGACGGCGACTACGAGCAGTACTTC
CSVSDGDYEQYF
>NA|TRBV7-9|TRBJ1-1|NA
TGTGCCAGCAGCTTACTCCCCGGTCGCACTGAAGCTTTCTTT
CASSLLPGRTEAFF
>TRBD2|TRBV27|TRBJ2-1|NA
TGTGCCAGCCCTATCCCTAGCGGGAGGGGGGGCAATGAGCAGTTCTTC
CASPIPSGRGGNEQFF
>NA|TRBV12-3/TRBV12-4|TRBJ2-7|few
TGTGCCAGCAGTTTAGCCTTAAAGACTAACGAGCAGTACTTC
CASSLALKTNEQYF
>NA|TRBV6-5|TRBJ1-1|NA
TGTGCCAGCAGTTATCACGAGGGGAGGACTGAAGCTTTCTTT
CASSYHEGRTEAFF
>NA|TRBV11-1|TRBJ2-1|NA
TGTGCCAGCAGCTTAGTCGTTCGCGGGCTCGCCGGGGTAGGCGGGCCCTCGAATGAGCAGTTCTTC
CASSLVVRGLAGVGGPSNEQFF
>TRBD1|TRBV27|TRBJ2-1|NA
TGTGCCAGCAGTTCCCTGACAGGGTGGGTAGATGAGCAGTTCTTC
CASSSLTGWVDEQFF
>NA|TRBV12-5|TRBJ2-4|NA
TGTGCTAGTACAAACCGACCTTCCCTAAGGGTGATGGCCAAAAACATTCAGTACTTC
CASTNRPSLRVMAKNIQYF
>NA|TRBV11-2|TRBJ2-4|NA
TGTGCCAGTTCAGGGGTCTACGGAGAGGAAAACATTCAGTACTTC
CASSGVYGEENIQYF
>NA|TRBV7-2|TRBJ1-1|few
TGTGCCAGCAGCTCCGACAGGCCGTGGACTGAAGCTTTCTTT
CASSSDRPWTEAFF
>NA|TRBV7-8|TRBJ2-2|NA
TGTGCCAGCAGCCAAGGGCCCGGGTATACCGGGGAGCTGTTTTTT
CASSQGPGYTGELFF
>NA|TRBV7-2|TRBJ2-1|NA
TGTGCCAGCAGCTTGTCAGGGTCCTACACTGAGCAGTTCTTC
CASSLSGSYTEQFF
>NA|TRBV10-3|TRBJ2-6|NA
TGTGCCATCAGGAGACGGGGAAACTCTGGGGCCAACGTCCTGACTTTC
CAIRRRGNSGANVLTF
>NA|TRBV24-1|TRBJ2-7|NA
TGTGCCACCAGTGACGCGATCGAGCAGTACTTC
CATSDAIEQYF
>TRBD2|TRBV29-1|TRBJ2-5|NA
TGCAGCGTTGAAGGCCTAGCGGACCCTCCTTTCCCGGAGACCCAGTACTTC
CSVEGLADPPFPETQYF
>NA|TRBV29-1|TRBJ2-1|few
TGCAGCGTGAAACTGACAAGCCTAAATGAGCAGTTCTTC
CSVKLTSLNEQFF
>TRBD2|TRBV29-1|TRBJ2-1|few
TGCAGCGCCCCAACTAGCGGGAGGGTTAATGAGCAGTTCTTC
CSAPTSGRVNEQFF
>NA|TRBV5-1|TRBJ2-1|few
TGCGCCAGCAGCTTTCCTAGCGACGAGCAGTTCTTC
CASSFPSDEQFF
>NA|TRBV29-1|TRBJ2-6|few
TGCAGCGCCCGGGTCTCCGCTGGGGCCAACGTCCTGACTTTC
CSARVSAGANVLTF
>NA|TRBV29-1|TRBJ2-7|once
TGCAGCGTGCCCAGGGAATGGGGCCACGAGCAGTACTTC
CSVPREWGHEQYF
>TRBD2|TRBV7-3|TRBJ2-1|NA
TGTGCCAGCAGCACAGCGGGAGGGGTGGATGAGCAGTTCTTC
CASSTAGGVDEQFF
>NA|TRBV2|TRBJ1-4|few
TGTGCCAGCAGTGAGGATCCTGATGCAACTAATGAAAAACTGTTTTTT
CASSEDPDATNEKLFF
>NA|TRBV4-3|TRBJ2-7|few
TGCGCCAGCAGCCAGGATATCCGGAGCCACGAGCAGTACTTC
CASSQDIRSHEQYF
>NA|TRBV4-1|TRBJ2-1|NA
TGCGCCAGCAAGGGGCCGGGAGTTCAAAATGAGCAGTTCTTC
CASKGPGVQNEQFF
>NA|TRBV28|TRBJ2-2|NA
TGTGCCACCGTCGAGGGGAACACCGGGGAGCTGTTTTTT
CATVEGNTGELFF
>NA|TRBV15|TRBJ2-3|NA
TGTGCCACCAGCAGAGTTAATCCAGATACGCAGTATTTT
CATSRVNPDTQYF
>TRBD1|TRBV7-9|TRBJ2-6|few
TGTGCCAGCAGCGCCAAGGACAGGGCTGGGGCCAACGTCCTGACTTTC
CASSAKDRAGANVLTF
>NA|TRBV5-1|TRBJ1-6|few
TGCGCCAGCAGCTTCGAGTTAACTAATTCACCCCTCCACTTT
CASSFELTNSPLHF
>NA|TRBV9|TRBJ2-3|few
TGTGCCAGCAGCCTAGGAGGGGCGATAGTCACAGATACGCAGTATTTT
CASSLGGAIVTDTQYF
>TRBD1|TRBV5-1|TRBJ2-7|NA
TGCGCCAGCAGCTTGGGTCGACAGGGAGTGAAGACCTACGAGCAGTACTTC
CASSLGRQGVKTYEQYF
>NA|TRBV20-1|TRBJ2-4|NA
TGCAGTGCATATTTCCACAGGGCGTCTCCCAAAAACATTCAGTACTTC
CSAYFHRASPKNIQYF
>TRBD2|TRBV7-2|TRBJ2-7|NA
TGTGCCAGCAGCTCCCATGGGACTACCATATCCTACGAGCAGTACTTC
CASSSHGTTISYEQYF
>NA|TRBV29-1|TRBJ1-1|few
TGCAGCGTTGAATCTGCGATAAACACTGAAGCTTTCTTT
CSVESAINTEAFF
>NA|TRBV7-3|TRBJ2-3|many
TGTGCCAGCAGCCAAGGGGGCACAGATACGCAGTATTTT
CASSQGGTDTQYF
>NA|TRBV7-9|TRBJ2-2|NA
TGTGCCAGCAGCTTCCCATACACGACCGGGGAGCTGTTTTTT
CASSFPYTTGELFF
>NA|TRBV4-3|TRBJ2-7|NA
TGCGCCAGCAGCCAAGATCTCCCGCACGAGCAGTACTTC
CASSQDLPHEQYF
>TRBD1|TRBV28|TRBJ1-1|once
TGTGCCAGCAGCGGGGGGAGACAGGGCTTCCCTGAAGCTTTCTTT
CASSGGRQGFPEAFF
>TRBD2|TRBV20-1|TRBJ2-7|NA
TGCAGTGCTGGCAAAATTAGCGGGGGAGGCTACGAGCAGTACTTC
CSAGKISGGGYEQYF
>NA|TRBV13|TRBJ2-1|NA
TGTGCCAGCAGCCACATGGCTTCGGGGGCTAGCCCCTACAATGAGCAGTTCTTC
CASSHMASGASPYNEQFF
>NA|TRBV20-1|TRBJ2-7|few
TGCAGTGCTTCGACTGCGTCTCACTACGAGCAGTACTTC
CSASTASHYEQYF